This is a list of T cell receptor beta chains from one sample in a study of identical twins. One entry per CDR3 protein, called by TCRdb with MiXCR from the 5' RACE reads. The sample lists roughly 150,000 distinct CDR3 sequences, roughly 3.2% seen once, with 8.1% in the top ten. The sequenced material came from memory T cells sorted from blood. The source of these receptors is a man aged 18 to 29 in good health. Both conserved end residues are part of each CDR3. The D gene is left open where the match is weak. The size field is filled for only some rows; it gives once, few, many or a size class.

j_gene,d_gene,v_gene,abundance,CDR3nt,CDR3aa
TRBJ1-2,NA,TRBV4-1,many,TGCGCCAGCAGCCTTAGTAACAGGCTTAACTATGGCTACACCTTC,CASSLSNRLNYGYTF
TRBJ2-1,TRBD2,TRBV12-3/TRBV12-4,many,TGTGCCAGCAGTTTGCTTCTAGCGGGGAATGAGCAGTTCTTC,CASSLLLAGNEQFF
TRBJ1-4,TRBD1,TRBV2,NA,TGTGCCAGCAGCGGAGGGGGACAGACCACCGAAAAACTGTTTTTT,CASSGGGQTTEKLFF
TRBJ1-2,NA,TRBV29-1,many,TGCAGCGTTGATGAAGGTGTGGGGGCCGGTGGCTACACCTTC,CSVDEGVGAGGYTF
TRBJ2-3,NA,TRBV29-1,many,TGCAGCGTTGAAGACTCCGGGGTCCGGCGGACAGATACGCAGTATTTT,CSVEDSGVRRTDTQYF
TRBJ2-2,NA,TRBV15,many,TGTGCCACCAGCAGAAGAGCTACCGGAAAAAACACCGGGGAGCTGTTTTTT,CATSRRATGKNTGELFF
TRBJ1-5,NA,TRBV7-2,many,TGTGCCAGCAGCTTACTGGGGCCGGGCAATCAGCCCCAGCATTTT,CASSLLGPGNQPQHF
TRBJ1-5,NA,TRBV5-1,NA,TGCGCCAGCAGCCCCGTGGAGGGTAGCCAGCCCCAGCATTTT,CASSPVEGSQPQHF
TRBJ1-5,NA,TRBV7-9,many,TGTGCCAGCAGCTTAGCTCCCCAGCCCTACAATCAGCCCCAGCATTTT,CASSLAPQPYNQPQHF
TRBJ2-7,NA,TRBV12-3/TRBV12-4,many,TGTGCCAGCACCTTATCAGATCACTACGAGCAGTACTTC,CASTLSDHYEQYF
TRBJ1-5,TRBD1,TRBV20-1,NA,TGCAGCGGAACCGGGACAGTATATAGCAATCAGCCCCAGCATTTT,CSGTGTVYSNQPQHF
TRBJ2-1,NA,TRBV7-9,many,TGTGCCAGCGTAGGGAGGCGGGATGAGCAGTTCTTC,CASVGRRDEQFF
TRBJ1-4,NA,TRBV3-1,many,TGTGCCAGCAGCCAAAAAGGGGGGGAAAAACTGTTTTTT,CASSQKGGEKLFF
TRBJ2-1,TRBD2,TRBV12-3/TRBV12-4,many,TGTGCCAGCAGTCCCGGGGGGACTAACGGTGAGCAGTTCTTC,CASSPGGTNGEQFF
TRBJ2-3,NA,TRBV12-3/TRBV12-4,many,TGTGCCAGCAGTTTCGCAGATACGCAGTATTTT,CASSFADTQYF
TRBJ2-2,TRBD1,TRBV5-1,many,TGCGCCAGCAGCTACCGGGACAGGGGCGACGGGGAGCTGTTTTTT,CASSYRDRGDGELFF
TRBJ2-1,TRBD2,TRBV6-2/TRBV6-3,many,TGTGCCAGTAGCGGGATCTACAATGAGCAGTTCTTC,CASSGIYNEQFF
TRBJ1-5,NA,TRBV4-3,many,TGCGCCAGCAGCCAAGATAGGGGTTACAATCAGCCCCAGCATTTT,CASSQDRGYNQPQHF
TRBJ2-3,TRBD2,TRBV5-1,many,TGCGCCAGCAGCTTGGCGAGTCGCGGGAGTAGCCCAGATACGCAGTATTTT,CASSLASRGSSPDTQYF
TRBJ2-2,NA,TRBV12-3/TRBV12-4,many,TGTGCCAGCAGGTCTTTCGCCTGGTCGGGCACCGGGGAGCTGTTTTTT,CASRSFAWSGTGELFF
TRBJ1-2,NA,TRBV6-2/TRBV6-3,many,TGTGCCGTGATCTCAAGTCTCCTTAATGGCTACACCTTC,CAVISSLLNGYTF
TRBJ1-3,NA,TRBV12-3/TRBV12-4,many,TGTGCCAGCCGGGCCAGCTCTGGAAACACCATATATTTT,CASRASSGNTIYF
TRBJ2-1,NA,TRBV7-2,many,TGTGCCAGCAGCTTGGGTGGGCTAGCACGCAATGAGCAGTTCTTC,CASSLGGLARNEQFF
TRBJ1-3,TRBD1,TRBV5-8,many,TGTGCCAGCAGCCGTGACAGGGTTGGAAACACCATATATTTT,CASSRDRVGNTIYF
TRBJ2-4,TRBD1,TRBV28,many,TGTGCCAGCAGTCTAAGGGGCAGGGGGTCTGAAAACATTCAGTACTTC,CASSLRGRGSENIQYF
TRBJ2-2,NA,TRBV29-1,many,TGCAGCGTTGTGGGAGTCGGAAACACCGGGGAGCTGTTTTTT,CSVVGVGNTGELFF
TRBJ1-2,TRBD1,TRBV20-1,few,TGCAGTGCTACAGGACAGGGGGCCCTTAACTATGGCTACACCTTC,CSATGQGALNYGYTF
TRBJ1-3,NA,TRBV9,many,TGTGCCAGCAGTCTTGAGGGGCCGGGAAACACCATATATTTT,CASSLEGPGNTIYF
TRBJ2-5,NA,TRBV10-3,many,TGTGCCATCAGTGATTTGGGCGGGGCCCAAGAGACCCAGTACTTC,CAISDLGGAQETQYF
TRBJ1-2,NA,TRBV15,many,TGTGCCACCAGCAGAGAGGTTAACTATGGCTACACCTTC,CATSREVNYGYTF
TRBJ2-2,NA,TRBV4-1,many,TGCGCCAGCAGCCATAACAGGAACACCGGGGAGCTGTTTTTT,CASSHNRNTGELFF
TRBJ2-7,NA,TRBV20-1,many,TGCAGTGGGAGGGCAGGGAGGTACGAGCAGTACTTC,CSGRAGRYEQYF
TRBJ2-1,NA,TRBV4-2,many,TGTGCCAGCAGCCAAGGTGGATTTATGAACAATGAGCAGTTCTTC,CASSQGGFMNNEQFF
TRBJ1-2,TRBD1,TRBV12-3/TRBV12-4,many,TGTGCCAGCAGTCCAGGACAGGGACGGGGCTACACCTTC,CASSPGQGRGYTF
TRBJ2-2,TRBD1,TRBV5-1,many,TGCGCCAGCAGCTTCGGGACAGGGGGCACCGGGGAGCTGTTTTTT,CASSFGTGGTGELFF
TRBJ2-7,NA,TRBV6-6,many,TGTGCCAGCAGTCACACCTACGAGCAGTACTTC,CASSHTYEQYF
TRBJ2-5,NA,TRBV5-1,many,TGCGCCAGCAGCTTGGGGGGGCCAGTCGGGCAAGAGACCCAGTACTTC,CASSLGGPVGQETQYF
TRBJ1-2,TRBD1,TRBV10-2,many,TGCGCCACCAGGGGGGATGGCTACACCTTC,CATRGDGYTF
TRBJ2-5,TRBD1,TRBV7-9,few,TGTGCCAGCAGCTTAGGGGGGACAGTTCAAGAGACCCAGTACTTC,CASSLGGTVQETQYF
TRBJ2-1,NA,TRBV27,many,TGTGCCAGCAGTTCTTTATATAGGGGCAATGAGCAGTTCTTC,CASSSLYRGNEQFF
TRBJ2-5,NA,TRBV30,many,TGTGCCTCCGAGGGGGGGCAAGAGACCCAGTACTTC,CASEGGQETQYF
TRBJ2-1,TRBD2,TRBV5-1,many,TGCGCCAGCGTTTTGGGACTAGCGAACAATGAGCAGTTCTTC,CASVLGLANNEQFF
TRBJ1-2,TRBD1,TRBV19,many,TGTGCCAGTAGTATAGACATACAGGGGGCAGGAGGCTACACCTTC,CASSIDIQGAGGYTF
TRBJ1-5,TRBD1,TRBV2,many,TGTGCCGTAAAACAGGGGGGCGATCAGCCCCAGCATTTT,CAVKQGGDQPQHF
TRBJ1-5,TRBD1,TRBV6-1,many,TGTGCCAGCAGTAGGGACAGGATCCAGCCCCAGCATTTT,CASSRDRIQPQHF
TRBJ1-1,NA,TRBV12-3/TRBV12-4,NA,TGTGCCAGCACCCTTATTCGAGAGGGTTGGGGCACTGAAGCTTTCTTT,CASTLIREGWGTEAFF
TRBJ1-2,NA,TRBV2,many,TGTGCCAGCAGTGAAGGGGGTGGCTATGGCTACACCTTC,CASSEGGGYGYTF
TRBJ2-1,TRBD1,TRBV7-2,many,TGTGCCAGCAGCCAACGGGGGACAGGGGTCAATGAGCAGTTCTTC,CASSQRGTGVNEQFF
TRBJ1-3,NA,TRBV3-1,many,TGTGCCAGCAGCCTCAGGGGCTCTGGAAACACCATATATTTT,CASSLRGSGNTIYF
TRBJ2-7,TRBD2,TRBV20-1,many,TGCAGTGCTATGGGGCTAGCGGCGTTCTACGAGCAGTACTTC,CSAMGLAAFYEQYF
TRBJ2-3,NA,TRBV7-2,many,TGTGCCAGCAGCTTTGAAGGGACGGGAGATACGCAGTATTTT,CASSFEGTGDTQYF